This T cell receptor beta chain derives from a study of graft-versus-host responses after intestinal transplantation. The method was immunoSEQ multiplex PCR; TCRdb's version includes in-frame clones alone and lacks a portion of them. The repertoire has about 54,000 clones, about 89% of them found once; the top ten carry less than 6.5%. Trimming took 4 bases from V and 4 from J, leaving 12 bases between them. This CDR3 contains 13 residues. Germline CDR1 SGHNT, CDR2 YYREEE (reference sequence). Sequencing used PBMCs, obtained more than 650 days after intestinal transplant. This TCR came from a human patient who received an intestinal transplant, so some T cells may come from the graft donor. The gene calls are TRBV5-4 and TRBJ2-7; D assignment may be TRBD1 or TRBD2 (6 bases each). CDR3 sequence reads: CASSRGQSYEQYF. In nucleotides, the CDR3 is TGTGCCAGCAGCCGGGGGCAGTCGTACGAGCAGTACTTC.